What follows are 23 T cell receptor beta chains derived from one specimen sequenced in a study of tissue T cells after allogeneic stem cell transplantation. This table comes from immunoSEQ multiplex PCR, and its TCRdb copy is limited to in-frame clones, with some not included. The profile shows a few thousand clones, approximately 70% of them singletons. Sequenced here: tissue from the colon, sampled at autopsy. These receptors were obtained from a female donor older than 55 with lung cancer.

This chain joins TRBV6-2 or TRBV6-3 and TRBJ2-2, with unresolved D. The germline V and J ends were trimmed by 1 base and 6 bases, with 3 bases remaining between them. The germline V gene encodes CDR1 MNHEY and CDR2 SVGEGT. This CDR3 is 12 amino acids long. The CDR3 DNA is TGTGCCAGCAGTTACTTGGCCGGGGAGCTGTTTTTT. Translation: CASSYLAGELFF.

This clone was recorded once. This sequence joins TRBV5-6 and TRBJ1-4; TRBD1 might be the D (6 bases). The CDR3 has 16 residues. V was clipped by 2 bases and J by 4 bases, with 15 bases between them. The germline V gene has CDR1 SGHDT and CDR2 YYEEEE. The CDR3: CASSLMGARGNEKLFF. CDR3 DNA sequence: TGTGCCAGCAGCTTAATGGGGGCCCGTGGTAATGAAAAACTGTTTTTT.

Only one count was recorded for this clone. The chain has TRBV15 and TRBJ1-3; 7 bases align to TRBD1. In germline, CDR1 is LNHNV, CDR2 YYDKDF (reference sequence). The CDR3 has 16 residues. V was clipped by 3 bases and J by 0 bases; unmatched bases: 5. The CDR3 bases are TGTGCCACCAGCAGTGCGGACAGGAGCTCTGGAAACACCATATATTTT. The encoded protein is CATSSADRSSGNTIYF.

This CDR3 reads CASSEEQKDSGYF. CDR3 coding DNA: TGTGCCAGCAGTGAAGAGCAAAAGGACAGTGGGTACTTC. The rearrangement uses TRBV6-1 and TRBJ2-7; D is perhaps TRBD1 (6 bases). The CDR3 extends over 13 amino acids. Germline V gene data show CDR1 as MNHNS and CDR2 as SASEGT. V was cut by 1 base and J by 12 bases, with 16 bases left in between.

In this sample, this clone turned up a few times. The J gene is TRBJ2-6, the V gene TRBV5-1; 8 bases are a match to TRBD1. Germline lookup yields CDR1 SGHRS and CDR2 YFSETQ. Trimming cost V 5 bases and J 0 bases; bases outside gene matches: 10. The length of the CDR3 is 18 residues. The CDR3 DNA reads TGCGCCAGCAGTGCCGGGACAGGAATTTTCTCTGGGGCCAACGTCCTGACTTTC. Translated, it gives CASSAGTGIFSGANVLTF.

CDR3 in amino acids: CASAINVGYTF. CDR3 DNA: TGTGCCAGCGCCATTAATGTCGGCTACACCTTC. V and J are TRBV6-6 and TRBJ1-2; unclear D gene. This CDR3 is 11 amino acids long. Between the trimmed V and J ends, which lost 8 bases and 8 bases, there was a span of 12 bases. Germline loops: CDR1 MNHNY, CDR2 SVGAGI (reference sequence).

The chain is built from TRBV27 and TRBJ2-1; D is perhaps TRBD1 (6 bases). Trimming removed 5 bases from V and 3 bases from J, with 14 bases in between. The CDR3 has 15 residues. Germline assignment: CDR1 MNHEY and CDR2 SMNVEV (reference sequence). CDR3: CASSPTTGFYNEQFF. The CDR3 DNA reads TGTGCCAGCAGTCCGACGACAGGTTTCTACAATGAGCAGTTCTTC.

A single count supports this clone. The V and J genes are TRBV19 and TRBJ2-1; 9 nucleotides align to TRBD1. The V gene end was trimmed by 4 bases and the J gene end by 7 bases; junction bases not matched to a gene: 8. The CDR3 is made up of 15 amino acids. Germline V gene data show CDR1 as LNHDA and CDR2 as SQIVND (reference sequence). CDR3 bases: TGTGCCAGTAGTAGGGACAGGGTGGGGTATAATGAGCAGTTCTTC. This sequence encodes CASSRDRVGYNEQFF.

With regard to this clone: An end of the junction differs from the germline gene, which may be a read error. The chain recombines TRBV6-2 or TRBV6-3 with TRBJ1-2, with a possible D match to TRBD1 (6 bases). The CDR3 is 15 residues long. Germline CDR1 MNHEY, CDR2 SVGEGT. CDR3 sequence: CASSDSGQKRYGYTF. The CDR3 DNA reads as TGTGCCAGCAGTGACTCGGGACAAAAGCGCTATGGCTACACCTTC.

A note on this clone: Other nucleotide sequences in the sample specify the same CDR3. The chain couples TRBV6-1 to TRBJ1-2; TRBD1 agrees at 7 bases. The CDR3 covers 14 residues. Germline values: CDR1 MNHNS, CDR2 SASEGT. The J segment lost 4 bases and the V segment lost 0 bases, leaving 2 bases of the junction unmatched. The CDR3 spells CASSEARGPYGYTF. In nucleotides, the CDR3 is TGTGCCAGCAGTGAAGCGAGGGGGCCCTATGGCTACACCTTC.

The chain combines TRBV18 with TRBJ2-7; 7 positions match TRBD2. The CDR3 extends over 14 amino acids. V gave up 6 bases and J gave up 7 bases; unmatched junction bases: 12. Germline V gives CDR1 KGHSH, CDR2 LQKENI. The CDR3 loop reads CASSGVRELREQYF. CDR3 coding DNA: TGTGCCAGCTCGGGTGTGCGGGAGCTCCGGGAGCAGTACTTC.

The CDR3: CATSDPRRGGGEQYF. CDR3 DNA: TGTGCCACCTCAGATCCGCGGAGAGGGGGGGGCGAGCAGTACTTC. The rearrangement links TRBV24-1 to TRBJ2-7, with D possibly being TRBD2 (7 bases). The germline V and J ends were trimmed by 9 bases and 6 bases, with 23 bases remaining between them. This CDR3 contains 15 residues. CDR1 and CDR2 from the germline V gene are KGHDR and SFDVKD.

The chain employs TRBV30 and TRBJ2-1; D is unclear. CDR1 is GTSNPN and CDR2 is SVGIG in the germline V gene (reference sequence). The V gene lost 3 bases and the J gene lost 7 bases, with 4 bases spanning the gap. This CDR3 has 10 amino acids. Here the CDR3 reads CAWSRNEQFF. The CDR3 DNA sequence: TGTGCCTGGAGCCGTAATGAGCAGTTCTTC.

The rearrangement links TRBV6-2 or TRBV6-3 to TRBJ2-5; a weak D match, TRBD2 (6 bases). The germline CDR1 and CDR2 sequences are MNHEY and SVGEGT. The CDR3 has 13 amino acids. The ends were cut back, 0 bases at V and 4 bases at J, with 6 bases in the middle. The CDR3 nucleotides read TGTGCCAGCAGTTACTCGGGGGGAGAGACCCAGTACTTC. This encodes CASSYSGGETQYF.

The rearrangement uses TRBV6-5 and TRBJ1-2; 12 bases match TRBD1. V lost 6 bases to trimming and J lost 6 bases; unmatched junction nucleotides: 2. This CDR3 has 13 residues. Germline values: CDR1 MNHEY, CDR2 SVGAGI. For the CDR3, the DNA is TGTGCCAGCAGGGGACAGGGGGCCGATGGCTACACCTTC. This gives the protein CASRGQGADGYTF.

The rearrangement uses TRBV11-3 and TRBJ1-1, with 12 bases lining up with TRBD1. This CDR3 region has 17 residues. Trimming removed 3 bases from V and 8 bases from J; junction bases left unmatched: 13. Germline V gene sequence: CDR1 SGHNT, CDR2 YENEEA. The DNA for the CDR3 is TGTGCCAGCAGCTTTCCGGGACAGGGGGCCAGAAGAGGGGAAGCTTTCTTT. Translation gives CASSFPGQGARRGEAFF. Filled out from reference TRBV11-3 and TRBJ1-1, the complete variable domain reads EAGVVQSPRYKIIEKKQPVAFWCNPISGHNTLYWYLQNLGQGPELLIRYENEEAVDDSQLPKDRFSAERLKGVDSTLKIQPAELGDSAVYLCASSFPGQGARRGEAFFGQGTRLTVV.

The gene calls are TRBV5-6 and TRBJ1-5; D unresolved. Looked up from germline, CDR1 is SGHDT and CDR2 is YYEEEE. The CDR3 consists of 14 residues. V lost 5 bases to trimming and J lost 0 bases, with 9 bases between them. The CDR3: CASSKQSSNQPQHF. Here the CDR3 DNA reads TGTGCCAGCAGTAAACAGAGTAGCAATCAGCCCCAGCATTTT. Full variable domain (remainder filled in from reference TRBV5-6 and TRBJ1-5): DAGVTQSPTHLIKTRGQQVTLRCSPKSGHDTVSWYQQALGQGPQFIFQYYEEEERQRGNFPDRFSGHQFPNYSSELNVNALLLGDSALYLCASSKQSSNQPQHFGDGTRLSIL.

V gene TRBV6-1 combines with J gene TRBJ1-1, with 7 nucleotides matching TRBD1. The V and J ends lost 6 bases and 6 bases, in that order; junction bases with no gene match: 10. The CDR3 loop spans 14 amino acids. The germline CDR1 and CDR2 sequences are MNHNS and SASEGT. The CDR3, as DNA: TGTGCCAGCAGACAAACAGGGGAGGTGGCTGAAGCTTTCTTT. Translation: CASRQTGEVAEAFF.

The gene calls are TRBV4-3 and TRBJ1-1; D not certain. The CDR3 loop spans 15 amino acids. The V end lost 0 bases, the J end lost 1 base, and 9 bases lay between the germline ends. Germline V gives CDR1 LGHNA, CDR2 YSLEER. The CDR3: CASSQDAAGNTEAFF. Here the CDR3 DNA reads TGCGCCAGCAGCCAAGATGCGGCGGGGAACACTGAAGCTTTCTTT.

The genes are TRBV7-9 and TRBJ1-3; D might be TRBD1 (6 bases). CDR1 SEHNR and CDR2 FQNEAQ come from the germline V gene (reference sequence). Trimming took 2 bases from V and 4 from J, leaving 9 bases between them. The CDR3 contains 14 residues. The CDR3 region has the DNA TGTGCCAGCAGCTTAAACAGGGCCGGAAACACCATATATTTT. It translates to CASSLNRAGNTIYF.

This clone counts as medium-sized. The chain couples TRBV9 to TRBJ1-2, with D hard to call. The V end lost 2 bases, the J end lost 0 bases, and 14 bases lay between the germline ends. This CDR3 spans 16 amino acids. CDR1 and CDR2 (germline): SGDLS, YYNGEE. The CDR3 bases are TGTGCCAGCAGCGTGAGCGTCGGGGAAACTAACTATGGCTACACCTTC. Its protein product is CASSVSVGETNYGYTF.

The chain recombines TRBV5-1 with TRBJ2-7, with D tentatively TRBD2 (5 bases). The CDR3 is 14 amino acids. V was cut by 0 bases and J by 3 bases, with 10 bases left in between. Germline assignment: CDR1 SGHRS and CDR2 YFSETQ. This chain's CDR3 is CASSLGGRYYEQYF. The DNA for the CDR3 is TGCGCCAGCAGCTTGGGTGGGAGATACTACGAGCAGTACTTC.

This chain connects TRBV2 to TRBJ1-1; 9 nucleotides match TRBD1. The CDR3 length is 15 residues. Germline V lookup: CDR1 SNHLY, CDR2 FYNNEI. Losses at the gene ends were 5 bases for V and 3 bases for J; bases not matched to a gene: 7. The CDR3 nucleotides read TGTGCCAGCAGTACAGGGGGCGCGGGGGACACTGAAGCTTTCTTT. This translates into CASSTGGAGDTEAFF.